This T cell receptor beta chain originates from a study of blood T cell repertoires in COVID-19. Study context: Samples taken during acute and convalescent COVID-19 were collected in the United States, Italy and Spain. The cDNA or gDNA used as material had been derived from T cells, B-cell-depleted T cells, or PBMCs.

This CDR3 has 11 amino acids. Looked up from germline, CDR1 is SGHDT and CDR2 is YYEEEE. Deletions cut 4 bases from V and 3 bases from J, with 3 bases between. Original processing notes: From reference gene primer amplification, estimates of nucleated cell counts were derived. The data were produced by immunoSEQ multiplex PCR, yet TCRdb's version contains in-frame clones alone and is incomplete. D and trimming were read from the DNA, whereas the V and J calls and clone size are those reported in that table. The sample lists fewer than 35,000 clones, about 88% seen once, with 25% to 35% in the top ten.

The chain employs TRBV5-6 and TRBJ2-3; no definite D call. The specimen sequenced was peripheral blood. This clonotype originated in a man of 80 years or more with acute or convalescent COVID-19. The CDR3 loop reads CASSRTDTQYF. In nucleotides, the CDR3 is TGTGCCAGCAGCCGTACAGATACGCAGTATTTT.